These T cell receptor beta chains were read from a single sample in a study of CD8+CD57+ T cells in acquired aplastic anemia. From the reads, TCRdb called clonotypes with MiXCR, one entry per CDR3 protein. Of approximately 98,000 distinct CDR3 sequences in the sample, around half are singletons; the top ten hold under 35%. Material: sorted CD4+, CD8+, or CD8+CD57+ T cells (not recorded which) from PBMCs. These receptors came from a human donor in good health, serving as a control. The CDR3 runs from the conserved cysteine through the conserved F or W. The order of the fields is D gene, J gene, V gene, clone size, CDR3 protein, CDR3 DNA. A D gene is named only where the DNA matches it firmly. The listing skips clone size in some rows; elsewhere it reads once, few, many or a size class.

>-|TRBJ2-5|TRBV20-1|many
CSARDPELLGETQYF
TGCAGTGCTAGAGACCCGGAATTACTGGGAGAGACCCAGTACTTC
>-|TRBJ2-1|TRBV7-8|many
CASSTPLDRPGEQFF
TGTGCCAGCAGTACTCCGTTAGACCGCCCGGGTGAGCAGTTCTTC
>-|TRBJ1-5|TRBV25-1|-
CASCPCGDSGQPQHF
TGTGCCAGCTGCCCCTGCGGGGATTCTGGTCAGCCCCAGCATTTT
>-|TRBJ2-7|TRBV25-1|-
CASSGGGRGEAYEQYF
TGTGCCAGCAGTGGGGGGGGCAGGGGAGAGGCCTACGAGCAGTACTTC
>-|TRBJ1-2|TRBV14|many
CASSQSGGTFAYGYTF
TGTGCCAGCAGCCAATCCGGGGGGACCTTCGCCTATGGCTACACCTTC
>-|TRBJ1-5|TRBV29-1|-
CSVGTNSNQPQHF
TGCAGCGTTGGAACGAATAGCAATCAGCCCCAGCATTTT
>-|TRBJ1-2|TRBV10-2|-
CASRESRGHYGYTF
TGCGCCAGCAGGGAATCTCGGGGACACTATGGCTACACCTTC
>TRBD2|TRBJ2-7|TRBV2|many
CASSEPSGGVYEQYF
TGTGCCAGCAGTGAACCCAGCGGGGGGGTCTACGAGCAGTACTTC
>TRBD2|TRBJ2-7|TRBV10-3|many
CATGGADSYEQYF
TGTGCCACCGGGGGGGCCGACTCCTACGAGCAGTACTTC
>TRBD2|TRBJ2-7|TRBV2|-
CASSGYTSGGAHEQYF
TGTGCCAGCAGTGGATATACTAGCGGGGGGGCCCACGAGCAGTACTTC
>-|TRBJ2-5|TRBV4-2|many
CASSPLAGIYQETQYF
TGTGCCAGCAGCCCTTTGGCGGGGATCTACCAAGAGACCCAGTACTTC
>-|TRBJ2-7|TRBV15|many
CATSSSTSRGEQYF
TGTGCCACCAGCAGTTCAACTAGTCGGGGCGAGCAGTACTTC
>TRBD1|TRBJ1-2|TRBV10-1|-
CARRPTGGVWGYTF
TGCGCCCGTCGTCCGACAGGGGGAGTTTGGGGCTACACCTTC
>TRBD2|TRBJ2-1|TRBV5-1|few
CASSPAGDSSYNEQFF
TGCGCCAGCAGCCCAGCGGGGGATAGCTCCTACAATGAGCAGTTCTTC
>-|TRBJ2-7|TRBV27|many
CASSGQGPAEQYF
TGTGCCAGCAGTGGCCAGGGTCCCGCCGAGCAGTACTTC
>TRBD1|TRBJ2-7|TRBV2|-
CASRDRGLGASYEQYF
TGTGCCAGCCGGGACAGGGGGCTCGGGGCCTCCTACGAGCAGTACTTC
>TRBD2|TRBJ2-3|TRBV29-1|-
CSVPAGGPGTDTQYF
TGCAGCGTCCCAGCGGGGGGACCCGGCACAGATACGCAGTATTTT
>-|TRBJ2-2|TRBV5-4|-
CASSLIRVTGELFF
TGTGCCAGCAGCTTGATAAGGGTGACCGGGGAGCTGTTTTTT
>-|TRBJ2-7|TRBV2|-
CASGRDGPYEQYF
TGTGCCAGCGGCCGGGACGGACCCTACGAGCAGTACTTC
>TRBD1|TRBJ2-3|TRBV24-1|-
CATSDIGTGNADTQYF
TGTGCCACCAGTGATATCGGGACAGGGAACGCAGATACGCAGTATTTT
>-|TRBJ1-2|TRBV7-2|once
CASSSDKYYGYTF
TGTGCCAGCAGCTCCGACAAATACTATGGCTACACCTTC
>TRBD1|TRBJ1-5|TRBV5-5|-
CASSLEDRTYQPQHF
TGTGCCAGCAGCTTGGAGGACAGGACGTATCAGCCCCAGCATTTT
>-|TRBJ2-2|TRBV10-2|many
CASRDTGELFF
TGCGCCAGCAGGGACACCGGGGAGCTGTTTTTT
>-|TRBJ2-2|TRBV7-2|once
CASSLALFGTGELFF
TGTGCCAGCAGCTTAGCGCTCTTCGGGACCGGGGAGCTGTTTTTT
>-|TRBJ1-5|TRBV29-1|-
CSVGINSNQPQHF
TGCAGCGTGGGAATTAATAGCAATCAGCCCCAGCATTTT
>TRBD1|TRBJ1-6|TRBV7-9|-
CASGDRVGSPLHF
TGTGCCAGCGGAGACAGGGTCGGTTCACCCCTCCACTTT
>-|TRBJ1-5|TRBV19|-
CASSISQDSGSPQHF
TGTGCCAGTAGTATCTCCCAGGACAGCGGCTCGCCCCAGCATTTT
>-|TRBJ1-5|TRBV7-8|-
CASSLREPYSNQPQHF
TGTGCCAGCAGCCTCCGGGAACCTTATAGCAATCAGCCCCAGCATTTT
>TRBD1|TRBJ1-1|TRBV7-3|many
CASSRGQGEWDTEAFF
TGTGCCAGCAGCCGCGGACAGGGGGAGTGGGACACTGAAGCTTTCTTT
>TRBD1|TRBJ2-2|TRBV7-9|-
CASSLGQGDTGGLFF
TGTGCCAGCAGCCTCGGACAGGGGGACACCGGGGGGCTGTTTTTT
>TRBD1|TRBJ1-5|TRBV19|-
CASSTPGQPDQPQHF
TGTGCCAGTAGTACTCCGGGACAGCCCGATCAGCCCCAGCATTTT
>-|TRBJ2-5|TRBV29-1|-
CSVESGETQYF
TGCAGCGTTGAATCGGGGGAGACCCAGTACTTC
>-|TRBJ1-5|TRBV10-3|many
CAISDINSNQPQHF
TGTGCCATCAGTGACATTAATAGCAATCAGCCCCAGCATTTT
>TRBD1|TRBJ1-2|TRBV2|-
CASREQGAGGYTF
TGTGCCAGCAGGGAACAGGGGGCGGGTGGCTACACCTTC
>TRBD1|TRBJ2-7|TRBV5-8|many
CASSLATGGFHEQYF
TGTGCCAGCAGCTTGGCCACAGGGGGCTTCCACGAGCAGTACTTC
>TRBD1|TRBJ1-2|TRBV13|many
CASSLGRQGLGYGYTF
TGTGCCAGCAGCTTAGGCCGACAGGGTTTAGGCTATGGCTACACCTTC
>-|TRBJ1-1|TRBV6-5|-
CASSYPPRGGNTEAFF
TGTGCCAGCAGTTACCCACCCCGAGGGGGGAACACTGAAGCTTTCTTT
>-|TRBJ2-2|TRBV4-3|-
CASSRDNVGELFF
TGCGCCAGCAGCCGAGATAATGTGGGGGAGCTGTTTTTT
>TRBD1|TRBJ2-7|TRBV25-1|few
CASSGGDRVNEQYF
TGTGCCAGCAGTGGGGGGGACAGGGTCAACGAGCAGTACTTC
>-|TRBJ2-7|TRBV5-1|once
CASSLAPGAGEQYF
TGCGCCAGCAGCTTAGCCCCGGGGGCAGGCGAGCAGTACTTC
>TRBD2|TRBJ2-3|TRBV24-1|few
CATSDRTSGDTDTQYF
TGTGCCACCAGTGACAGGACTAGCGGAGACACAGATACGCAGTATTTT
>TRBD1|TRBJ1-2|TRBV9|-
CASSLVDRGGYGYTF
TGTGCCAGCAGCTTAGTGGACAGGGGAGGCTATGGCTACACCTTC
>-|TRBJ1-2|TRBV10-3|once
CAISGSRAGAPYGYTF
TGTGCCATCAGTGGGTCGAGGGCCGGAGCCCCTTATGGCTACACCTTC
>TRBD1|TRBJ2-7|TRBV20-1|many
CSASTGGWEQYF
TGCAGTGCTAGCACAGGGGGCTGGGAGCAGTACTTC
>TRBD2|TRBJ2-1|TRBV13|many
CASSLVGGASNEQFF
TGTGCCAGCAGCTTAGTCGGGGGGGCCTCCAATGAGCAGTTCTTC
>TRBD2|TRBJ2-7|TRBV25-1|few
CASTGHTSGGSYEQYF
TGTGCCAGCACCGGACATACCTCGGGGGGCTCCTACGAGCAGTACTTC
>TRBD1|TRBJ2-1|TRBV20-1|many
CSAGGQGISNEQFF
TGCAGTGCTGGCGGACAGGGGATAAGCAATGAGCAGTTCTTC
>-|TRBJ1-2|TRBV20-1|once
CSARELDETGYGYTF
TGCAGTGCTAGGGAGCTGGACGAAACCGGCTATGGCTACACCTTC
>-|TRBJ1-1|TRBV6-5|-
CASSYLEEAFF
TGTGCCAGCAGTTACCTAGAAGAAGCTTTCTTT
>-|TRBJ1-5|TRBV19|-
CASSILTGIGVQPQHF
TGTGCCAGTAGTATCCTAACAGGGATTGGGGTTCAGCCCCAGCATTTT
>-|TRBJ1-6|TRBV2|-
CASMNRVSSPLHF
TGTGCCAGCATGAATCGGGTATCTTCACCCCTCCACTTT
>-|TRBJ1-3|TRBV19|-
CASSTPSGNTIYF
TGTGCCAGTAGTACACCCAGCGGAAACACCATATATTTT